These 29 T cell receptor beta chains were all obtained from the same sample, sequenced in a study of OX40 agonist ivuxolimab in advanced cancers. The repertoire was sequenced with immunoSEQ multiplex PCR; TCRdb's copy has only in-frame clones and lacks some. This sample has approximately 44,000 clones, with 80% found just once. The sequencing here drew on CD4+ or CD8+ T cells sorted from blood, taken in a trial of the OX40 agonist ivuxolimab. Receptors were obtained from an adult with an advanced solid tumor such as melanoma, head and neck, liver or kidney cancer.

Comment on this clone: One end of the junction does not line up with germline, which may come from a read error. The rearrangement uses TRBV7-7 and TRBJ1-4; D is undetermined. Germline V CDR1 and CDR2: SSHAT, FNYEAQ (reference sequence). The CDR3 contains 14 residues. CDR3 sequence: CASSADFNGEKLFF. The CDR3, as DNA: TGTGCTAGCAGCGCGGACTTCAATGGGGAAAAACTGTTTTTT.

The chain couples TRBV5-1 to TRBJ2-7, with D hard to call. The CDR3 is made up of 12 amino acids. The V gene's germline CDR1 is SGHRS and CDR2 YFSETQ. V lost 4 bases and J lost 6, with 11 bases in between. DNA of the CDR3: TGCGCCAGCAGCGTAGGTGTGGCCGAGCAGTACTTC. It yields the protein CASSVGVAEQYF.

The V and J genes are TRBV9 and TRBJ2-5, with 7 bases that match TRBD1. The V gene end was trimmed by 0 bases and the J gene end by 5 bases; junction bases not matched to a gene: 4. Germline V gene lookup returns CDR1 SGDLS and CDR2 YYNGEE. CDR3 length equals 14 residues. This CDR3 is CASSVVGGAETQYF. CDR3 nucleotides: TGTGCCAGCAGCGTAGTAGGGGGCGCGGAGACCCAGTACTTC.

The gene calls are TRBV19 and TRBJ1-1; maybe TRBD1 (6 bases). V was clipped by 4 bases and J by 0 bases, with 18 bases between them. The length of the CDR3 is 17 residues. Looked up from germline, CDR1 is LNHDA and CDR2 is SQIVND (reference sequence). The CDR3 spells CASSTFKEQGMNTEAFF. CDR3 in DNA: TGTGCCAGTAGTACCTTTAAGGAACAGGGCATGAACACTGAAGCTTTCTTT.

This clone showed up just a few times. The gene calls are TRBV5-1 and TRBJ2-7; TRBD1 agrees at 9 bases. The CDR3 is made up of 14 amino acids. V lost 4 bases to trimming and J lost 4 bases; unmatched junction nucleotides: 6. CDR1 is SGHRS, CDR2 YFSETQ, per germline. CDR3 in amino acids: CASSMDRGGYEQYF. CDR3 sequence (DNA): TGCGCCAGCAGCATGGACAGGGGTGGGTACGAGCAGTACTTC.

The chain employs TRBV10-3 and TRBJ2-2; tentative D call: TRBD2 (6 bases). Trimming left V 2 bases short and J 7 bases short, with 11 bases between. Germline V gene lookup returns CDR1 ENHRY and CDR2 SYGVKD. The CDR3 spans 14 residues. CDR3 sequence (DNA): TGTGCCATCAGTGAGAAGGAGGGAGTCGGGGAGCTGTTTTTT. Translating gives CAISEKEGVGELFF.

This chain links TRBV27 with TRBJ2-1; TRBD2 might be the D (6 bases). CDR3 length equals 14 residues. The germline V gene encodes CDR1 MNHEY and CDR2 SMNVEV (reference sequence). V lost 3 bases, J lost 6 bases, and 12 bases lay in between. The CDR3 bases are TGTGCCAGCAGTTTTTTCGGGGGAGGCAATGAGCAGTTCTTC. It yields the protein CASSFFGGGNEQFF.

The chain carries TRBV6-6 and TRBJ1-4; 7 nucleotides align to TRBD1. The trim removed 2 bases at V and 5 bases at J, leaving 2 bases unmatched. Germline CDR1 reads MNHNY; CDR2 reads SVGAGI (reference sequence). The CDR3 runs to 14 residues. In DNA, the CDR3 is TGTGCCAGCAGTTACATACAGGGGAATGAAAAACTGTTTTTT. Translation gives CASSYIQGNEKLFF.

The chain recombines TRBV27 with TRBJ1-5; D gene uncertain. This CDR3 has 14 residues. Germline loops: CDR1 MNHEY, CDR2 SMNVEV (reference sequence). Trimming shortened V by 4 bases and J by 5 bases, and 12 bases separated the two germline ends. CDR3 residues: CASSSGERHQPQHF. In DNA, the CDR3 is TGTGCCAGCAGTTCCGGGGAAAGACATCAGCCCCAGCATTTT.

The chain links TRBV9 to TRBJ2-7; a possible D gene is TRBD2 (5 bases). Germline assignment: CDR1 SGDLS and CDR2 YYNGEE. The CDR3 is 13 residues long. V dropped 3 bases and J dropped 3 bases, with 10 bases sitting between them. The CDR3 nucleotides read TGTGCCAGCAGCGGTGGGAGTGGCTACGAGCAGTACTTC. It yields the protein CASSGGSGYEQYF.

This chain joins TRBV25-1 and TRBJ2-6, with D unresolved. V dropped 4 bases and J dropped 0 bases, with 7 bases sitting between them. The length of the CDR3 is 15 residues. The germline V gene encodes CDR1 MGHDK and CDR2 SYGVNS. CDR3: CASSGPISGANVLTF. In DNA, the CDR3 is TGTGCCAGCAGTGGGCCGATCTCTGGGGCCAACGTCCTGACTTTC. The whole variable domain, remainder taken from reference TRBV25-1 and TRBJ2-6, is EADIYQTPRYLVIGTGKKITLECSQTMGHDKMYWYQQDPGMELHLIHYSYGVNSTEKGDLSSESTVSRIRTEHFPLTLESARPSHTSQYLCASSGPISGANVLTFGAGSRLTVL.

This chain joins TRBV5-1 and TRBJ2-7, with D uncertain. This CDR3 is 12 amino acids long. Deletions cut 6 bases from V and 0 bases from J, with 7 bases between. The germline V gene encodes CDR1 SGHRS and CDR2 YFSETQ. CDR3 residues: CASTDNSYEQYF. DNA for the CDR3: TGCGCCAGCACCGACAACTCCTACGAGCAGTACTTC.

This chain links TRBV7-2 with TRBJ2-3, with a weak D call TRBD2 (6 bases). Germline V CDR1 and CDR2: SGHTA, FQGNSA. The CDR3 runs 14 residues. With 5 bases removed from V and 3 bases from J, the gap between germline ends came to 12 bases. CDR3 DNA sequence: TGTGCCAGCAGCACAAGGACTACTACAGATACGCAGTATTTT. As protein: CASSTRTTTDTQYF.

The rearrangement uses TRBV11-2 and TRBJ2-7, with D unclear. Germline V lookup: CDR1 SGHAT, CDR2 FQNNGV. The CDR3 covers 11 residues. V was shortened by 2 bases and J by 4 bases, with 3 bases between the two germline ends. The DNA of the CDR3 is TGTGCCAGCAGCTTAATATACGAGCAGTACTTC. Its protein product is CASSLIYEQYF.

This chain connects TRBV28 to TRBJ1-1; no clear D gene. The germline V gene has CDR1 MDHEN and CDR2 SYDVKM. V was cut by 6 bases and J by 0 bases, with 11 bases left in between. There are 14 residues in the CDR3. The chain's CDR3 is CASSLSILNTEAFF. CDR3 coding DNA: TGTGCCAGCAGCCTGTCGATTCTGAACACTGAAGCTTTCTTT. The whole variable domain, remainder taken from reference TRBV28 and TRBJ1-1, is DVKVTQSSRYLVKRTGEKVFLECVQDMDHENMFWYRQDPGLGLRLIYFSYDVKMKEKGDIPEGYSVSREKKERFSLILESASTNQTSMYLCASSLSILNTEAFFGQGTRLTVV.

In its sample, this clone was seen once. CDR3 loop: CASSYPRYEQYF. Written as DNA, the CDR3 is TGTGCCAGCAGCTACCCAAGGTACGAGCAGTACTTC. The V call is TRBV11-2, the J call TRBJ2-7; D call uncertain. CDR3 size: 12 residues. Trimming stripped 4 bases from V and 4 bases from J, with 8 bases between. CDR1 and CDR2 from the germline V gene are SGHAT and FQNNGV.

This chain uses TRBV28 with TRBJ1-2; 11 bases fit TRBD1. CDR1 and CDR2 (germline): MDHEN, SYDVKM. J was trimmed by 4 bases and V by 1 base; bases with no gene match: 5. The CDR3 has 16 residues. This CDR3 reads CASSLSRTGGGYGYTF. In DNA form, the CDR3 reads TGTGCCAGCAGTTTATCTAGGACAGGGGGCGGCTATGGCTACACCTTC.

The genes are TRBV30 and TRBJ2-7; TRBD2 agrees at 9 bases. This CDR3 is built from 14 residues. V trimming: 2 bases; J trimming: 7 bases; junction bases outside the gene matches: 9. Per germline, CDR1 GTSNPN and CDR2 SVGIG (reference sequence). Here the CDR3 DNA reads TGTGCCTGGAGTCGCGGGAGGGGGTCGCGGGAGCAGTACTTC. Translating it yields CAWSRGRGSREQYF.

J is TRBJ1-5 and V is TRBV11-2, with D tentatively TRBD1 (5 bases). CDR1 is SGHAT and CDR2 is FQNNGV in the germline V gene. Trimming left V 1 base short and J 2 bases short, with 12 bases between. CDR3 length: 16 amino acids. The CDR3, as DNA: TGTGCCAGCAGCTTAGGGGGGTCCATGGGCAATCAGCCCCAGCATTTT. This gives the protein CASSLGGSMGNQPQHF.

The chain is built from TRBV7-8 and TRBJ1-2, with D unclear. Trimming shortened V by 0 bases and J by 3 bases, and 5 bases separated the two germline ends. The germline gives CDR1 SGHVS, CDR2 FQNEAQ. The CDR3 extends over 13 amino acids. The CDR3 is CASSLAQDYGYTF. The CDR3 nucleotides read TGTGCCAGCAGCTTAGCGCAGGACTATGGCTACACCTTC.

In its sample, this clone was seen a few times. V is TRBV9 and J is TRBJ1-5, with D perhaps matching TRBD1 (6 bases). The germline V gene encodes CDR1 SGDLS and CDR2 YYNGEE. The CDR3 sequence is 15 residues long. Trimming left V 3 bases short and J 4 bases short, with 14 bases between. CDR3 protein: CASSARVGANQPQHF. For the CDR3, the DNA is TGTGCCAGCAGCGCCCGAGTGGGGGCTAATCAGCCCCAGCATTTT.

The chain employs TRBV29-1 and TRBJ1-3; D is ambiguous. The CDR3 length is 13 residues. V was shortened by 0 bases and J by 4 bases, with 7 bases between the two germline ends. Germline lookup yields CDR1 SQVTM and CDR2 ANQGSEA. CDR3 DNA sequence: TGCAGCGTTGAAGAGGGTTCCGGAAACACCATATATTTT. Translated: CSVEEGSGNTIYF. Combining the CDR3 with reference TRBV29-1 and TRBJ1-3 gives the whole variable domain SAVISQKPSRDICQRGTSLTIQCQVDSQVTMMFWYRQQPGQSLTLIATANQGSEATYESGFVIDKFPISRPNLTFSTLTVSNMSPEDSSIYLCSVEEGSGNTIYFGEGSWLTVV.

V usage is TRBV29-1 and J usage is TRBJ2-7; 7 nucleotides line up with TRBD1. The germline CDR1 and CDR2 sequences are SQVTM and ANQGSEA. With 6 bases clipped from V and 2 bases from J, the junction kept 4 bases outside the gene matches. The CDR3 runs 12 residues. This chain's CDR3 is CSVAQGAYEQYF. As DNA, the CDR3 is TGCAGCGTCGCCCAGGGGGCCTACGAGCAGTACTTC.

The V call is TRBV30, the J call TRBJ1-1; 7 bases line up with TRBD1. The germline V gene has CDR1 GTSNPN and CDR2 SVGIG (reference sequence). V shed 0 bases, J shed 7 bases, and the junction held 11 bases outside the gene matches. This CDR3 spans 15 amino acids. CDR3 nucleotide sequence: TGTGCCTGGAGTGTACAAAGGGACAGCCCAAATGAAGCTTTCTTT. Its protein product is CAWSVQRDSPNEAFF.

V is TRBV27 and J is TRBJ2-1, with 9 nucleotides matching TRBD1. The V gene end was trimmed by 2 bases and the J gene end by 5 bases; junction bases not matched to a gene: 13. The CDR3 is made up of 18 amino acids. The germline gives CDR1 MNHEY, CDR2 SMNVEV (reference sequence). CDR3 coding DNA: TGTGCCAGCAGTTTAAGCTCCACAGGGGGCTCGACGGACAATGAGCAGTTCTTC. Translating gives CASSLSSTGGSTDNEQFF.

V gene TRBV6-1 combines with J gene TRBJ1-1, with 7 positions matching TRBD1. Germline-derived CDR1 and CDR2 are MNHNS and SASEGT. Losses at the gene ends were 6 bases for V and 0 bases for J; bases not matched to a gene: 1. The CDR3 is 13 residues long. CDR3 amino acids: CASRGQMNTEAFF. The CDR3 DNA sequence: TGTGCCAGCAGGGGACAGATGAACACTGAAGCTTTCTTT.

This chain joins TRBV28 and TRBJ1-1, with 7 bases fitting TRBD1. The germline V gene has CDR1 MDHEN and CDR2 SYDVKM. With 8 bases clipped from V and 5 bases from J, the junction kept 11 bases outside the gene matches. The CDR3 totals 14 residues. CDR3 nucleotides: TGTGCCAGCGGAGAGACAGGGAGAACGACTGAAGCTTTCTTT. Protein product: CASGETGRTTEAFF. Full variable domain (rest looked up from reference TRBV28 and TRBJ1-1): DVKVTQSSRYLVKRTGEKVFLECVQDMDHENMFWYRQDPGLGLRLIYFSYDVKMKEKGDIPEGYSVSREKKERFSLILESASTNQTSMYLCASGETGRTTEAFFGQGTRLTVV.

The table lists this clone with a count of one. The chain recombines TRBV9 with TRBJ1-1, with 8 bases lining up with TRBD1. The CDR3 runs to 15 residues. The trim removed 4 bases at V and 7 bases at J, leaving 12 bases unmatched. Looked up from germline, CDR1 is SGDLS and CDR2 is YYNGEE. In nucleotides, the CDR3 is TGTGCCAGCAGCCCCCAACCGACAGGGGTTGGTGAAGCTTTCTTT. It yields the protein CASSPQPTGVGEAFF.

This sequence joins TRBV6-5 and TRBJ1-2; D might be TRBD1 (5 bases). Germline V gene lookup returns CDR1 MNHEY and CDR2 SVGAGI. The CDR3 is 15 residues long. V dropped 7 bases and J dropped 5 bases, with 20 bases sitting between them. The CDR3 here is CASTDPGLGEYGYTF. CDR3 DNA: TGTGCCAGCACCGACCCGGGACTGGGAGAGTATGGCTACACCTTC.